One sample yielded the 24 T cell receptor beta chains listed below, sequenced in a study of blood T cells in healthy people across ages. A second PCR, run for about 7 to 11 cycles, used a sample-barcoded 5' primer plus a J-beta primer mix. Each CDR3 protein is one row after TCRdb ran MiXCR on the 5' RACE reads. The sample yields some 1.6 million distinct CDR3 sequences, about 35% seen once. The sample was blood. These receptors all stem from a woman aged 30 to 39 in good health.

The V call is TRBV10-2, the J call TRBJ2-1, with D unclear. The germline V gene encodes CDR1 WSHSY and CDR2 SAAADI. Trimming cost V 0 bases and J 8 bases, with 5 bases left between them. The CDR3 is 12 residues long. The CDR3 protein is CASSESTHEQFF. The DNA of the CDR3 is TGCGCCAGCAGTGAGTCGACCCATGAGCAGTTCTTC.

V is TRBV25-1 and J is TRBJ2-5; either TRBD1 or TRBD2 may fit D (5 bases each). The J call may not be correct, given that the DNA end is closer to TRBJ2-7. The CDR3 is made up of 12 amino acids. Germline loops: CDR1 MGHDK, CDR2 SYGVNS. The CDR3 sequence: CASSGRGHEQYF. For the CDR3, the DNA is TGTGCCAGCAGTGGACGGGGCCACGAGCAGTACTTC.

This chain connects TRBV3-1 to TRBJ2-7; 15 bases fit TRBD2. This CDR3 has 18 amino acids. Germline V lookup: CDR1 LGHDT, CDR2 YNNKEL (reference sequence). With 0 bases clipped from V and 4 bases from J, the junction kept 7 bases outside the gene matches. The CDR3 region is CASSQDLWTSGRGYEQYF. CDR3 DNA: TGTGCCAGCAGCCAAGATCTGTGGACTAGCGGGAGGGGATACGAGCAGTACTTC.

The chain has TRBV20-1 and TRBJ1-1, with TRBD1 identical over 7 bases. The junction had 8 bases not matched to a gene; V was cut back by 5 bases and J by 5 bases. This CDR3 contains 13 residues. Per the germline V gene, CDR1 is DFQATT and CDR2 is SNEGSKA (reference sequence). CDR3 nucleotide sequence: TGCAGTGCTTGGAAGGGGGCAGGTACTGAAGCTTTCTTT. This gives the protein CSAWKGAGTEAFF.

This clonotype showed up just a few times. This chain uses TRBV29-1 with TRBJ2-1; perhaps TRBD1 as D (5 bases). The CDR3 covers 12 residues. Between the trimmed V and J ends, which lost 4 bases and 10 bases, there was a span of 14 bases. Germline V gives CDR1 SQVTM, CDR2 ANQGSEA. Here the CDR3 DNA reads TGCAGCGTTGTTCTCCTGGGGCGAGAGCAGTTCTTC. As protein: CSVVLLGREQFF.

A few counts support this clonotype. The chain joins TRBV12-3 or TRBV12-4 to TRBJ2-6; maybe TRBD2 (5 bases). The CDR3 runs to 17 residues. V lost 8 bases to trimming and J lost 3 bases, with 20 bases between them. The CDR3 nucleotides are TGTGCCAGCTCAGTACGCCCGGGGAAGCATGGGGCCAACGTCCTGACTTTC. Translated, it gives CASSVRPGKHGANVLTF.

This clonotype was picked up a small number of times. V gene TRBV27 combines with J gene TRBJ1-2; 7 nucleotides line up with TRBD1. The V segment lost 6 bases and the J segment 3 bases; nucleotides outside the gene matches: 7. The CDR3 covers 14 residues. Germline CDR1 is MNHEY and CDR2 is SMNVEV (reference sequence). Written as DNA, the CDR3 is TGTGCCAGCAGAGTTCGCGGGACAGACTATGGCTACACCTTC. As protein: CASRVRGTDYGYTF.

There are many counts of this clonotype. This chain uses TRBV15 with TRBJ2-5; D is unclear. Germline V gene sequence: CDR1 LNHNV, CDR2 YYDKDF (reference sequence). V dropped 1 base and J dropped 5 bases, with 8 bases sitting between them. The CDR3 is 13 amino acids. The CDR3 protein is CATSRGGLETQYF. Here the CDR3 DNA reads TGTGCCACCAGCAGAGGGGGTTTGGAGACCCAGTACTTC. The full variable domain, with the rest looked up from reference TRBV15 and TRBJ2-5, is DAMVIQNPRYQVTQFGKPVTLSCSQTLNHNVMYWYQQKSSQAPKLLFHYYDKDFNNEADTPDNFQSRRPNTSFCFLDIRSPGLGDTAMYLCATSRGGLETQYFGPGTRLLVL.

The chain uses TRBV14 and TRBJ2-7; 8 bases match TRBD1. This CDR3 contains 16 residues. Germline-derived CDR1 and CDR2 are SGHDN and FVKESK. The ends lost 3 bases at V and 4 bases at J; junction bases unmatched: 11. Written as DNA, the CDR3 is TGTGCCAGCAGCCATCTCGTGCAGGGGGCTTCGTACGAGCAGTACTTC. This encodes CASSHLVQGASYEQYF.

In this sample, this clonotype turned up a few times. The chain couples TRBV21-1 to TRBJ2-7; TRBD1 is the table's D call, not checked against the DNA. TRBV21-1 is shown as a pseudogene. The CDR3 spans 17 residues. This CDR3 is CASSKGRQGSSPYEQYF. The CDR3 DNA follows: TGTGCCAGCAGCAAGGGTAGACAGGGAAGTTCCCCCTACGAGCAGTACTTC.

This chain links TRBV4-2 with TRBJ2-5; the match to TRBD2 covers 8 bases. V was clipped by 1 base and J by 4 bases; unmatched bases: 11. The CDR3 totals 17 residues. Germline V gene sequence: CDR1 LGHNA, CDR2 YNFKEQ. The CDR3 DNA follows: TGTGCCAGCAGCCAAGGTCTGATGGCGGGGGGTAGAGAGACCCAGTACTTC. This translates into CASSQGLMAGGRETQYF.

In this sample, this clonotype turned up once. The rearrangement uses TRBV9 and TRBJ2-4; unclear D gene. The CDR3 has 14 residues. CDR1 and CDR2 (germline): SGDLS, YYNGEE. V shed 2 bases and J shed 13 bases, with 19 bases lying between them. The CDR3 bases are TGTGCCAGCAGCGTCCATGGAGCAGGAATAGAGCAGTACTTC. It translates to CASSVHGAGIEQYF.

This clonotype was detected a few times. The chain recombines TRBV20-1 with TRBJ2-7; 8 nucleotides line up with TRBD1. J lost 5 bases, V lost 5 bases, and 11 bases had no gene match. The germline V gene has CDR1 DFQATT and CDR2 SNEGSKA (reference sequence). CDR3 length: 14 residues. The CDR3: CSAVVWTGFHEQYF. The CDR3 DNA reads as TGCAGTGCTGTGGTTTGGACAGGGTTCCACGAGCAGTACTTC.

The V gene is TRBV12-3 or TRBV12-4, the J gene TRBJ2-1; the D gene is possibly TRBD2 (6 bases). The CDR3 totals 10 residues. V was cut by 5 bases and J by 13 bases, with 9 bases left in between. The CDR3 nucleotides read TGTGCCAGCAGTGGGGACTCTCAGTTCTTC. This translates into CASSGDSQFF.

This clonotype was picked up a small number of times. The chain carries TRBV5-1 and TRBJ2-7, with 9 nucleotides matching TRBD1. Germline V gene data show CDR1 as SGHRS and CDR2 as YFSETQ. The CDR3 is 13 residues long. J lost 5 bases, V lost 2 bases, and 2 bases had no gene match. The CDR3: CASSLQGAHEQYF. CDR3 nucleotide sequence: TGCGCCAGCAGCTTACAGGGGGCCCACGAGCAGTACTTC. The variable domain in full, with the rest retrieved from reference TRBV5-1 and TRBJ2-7, is KAGVTQTPRYLIKTRGQQVTLSCSPISGHRSVSWYQQTPGQGLQFLFEYFSETQRNKGNFPGRFSGRQFSNSRSEMNVSTLELGDSALYLCASSLQGAHEQYFGPGTRLTVT.

The chain uses TRBV9 and TRBJ2-3; D not certain. V lost 0 bases, J lost 0 bases, and 11 bases lay in between. This CDR3 region has 16 residues. Germline V lookup: CDR1 SGDLS, CDR2 YYNGEE. DNA for the CDR3: TGTGCCAGCAGCGTAGGGGTTGGAACCAGCACAGATACGCAGTATTTT. It codes for CASSVGVGTSTDTQYF.

This clonotype was seen at least ten times. The V gene is TRBV29-1, the J gene TRBJ2-7; 7 nucleotides align to TRBD1. Germline CDR1 is SQVTM and CDR2 is ANQGSEA. Trimming took 5 bases from V and 0 from J; bases not matched to a gene: 10. The CDR3 is made up of 15 amino acids. CDR3 DNA: TGCAGCGTTAAAAAGGGGGCTGATGGCTCCTACGAGCAGTACTTC. Protein product: CSVKKGADGSYEQYF.

V is TRBV12-5 and J is TRBJ2-7, with D possibly being TRBD1 (7 bases). The germline CDR1 and CDR2 sequences are LGHNT and FRNRAP. CDR3 length: 17 residues. V gave up 0 bases and J gave up 2 bases, with 17 bases separating them. The CDR3 reads CASGLVGGDRPPYEQYF. The CDR3 DNA follows: TGTGCTAGTGGTTTGGTAGGAGGGGACAGACCCCCCTACGAGCAGTACTTC. Supplemented by reference TRBV12-5 and TRBJ2-7, the full variable domain reads DARVTQTPRHKVTEMGQEVTMRCQPILGHNTVFWYRQTMMQGLELLAYFRNRAPLDDSGMPKDRFSAEMPDATLATLKIQPSEPRDSAVYFCASGLVGGDRPPYEQYFGPGTRLTVT.

The CDR3 region is CATSRSSGANTEAFF. The CDR3 coding sequence is TGTGCCACCAGCAGATCCTCGGGGGCGAACACTGAAGCTTTCTTT. This sequence joins TRBV15 and TRBJ1-1; possibly TRBD1 for D (6 bases). Trimming pared 2 bases from V and 1 base from J, leaving 11 bases between. Germline CDR1 reads LNHNV; CDR2 reads YYDKDF (reference sequence). The CDR3 has 15 residues.

The chain recombines TRBV10-3 with TRBJ1-1; 9 bases are a match to TRBD1. V lost 11 bases, J lost 1 base, and 5 bases stayed unmatched. The CDR3 covers 13 residues. From germline, CDR1 is ENHRY and CDR2 SYGVKD. CDR3 amino acids: CALSQGANTEAFF. The CDR3 bases are TGTGCCCTATCACAGGGGGCGAACACTGAAGCTTTCTTT.

This clonotype appeared a few times. This chain connects TRBV7-9 to TRBJ2-5; 7 bases agree with TRBD2. CDR3 length: 13 amino acids. The germline V gene encodes CDR1 SEHNR and CDR2 FQNEAQ (reference sequence). J lost 7 bases, V lost 1 base, and 3 bases had no gene match. CDR3 protein: CASSLERGVTQYF. DNA for the CDR3: TGTGCCAGCAGCTTAGAGCGGGGCGTGACCCAGTACTTC.

The V gene is TRBV7-9, the J gene TRBJ2-4; 11 bases match TRBD1. The tail of the sequence fits TRBJ2-7 better, so the J call may be wrong. Germline CDR1 and CDR2: SEHNR and FQNEAQ (reference sequence). The CDR3 is 15 residues long. CDR3 DNA sequence: TGTGCCAGCAGCCGTTGGACAGGGGGCAACGACGAGCAGTACTTC. The encoded protein is CASSRWTGGNDEQYF.

This clonotype was counted once. This rearrangement joins TRBV6-5 to TRBJ2-5; 7 positions agree with TRBD2. Germline V gives CDR1 MNHEY, CDR2 SVGAGI. After removal of 2 bases from V and 3 bases from J, the junction contained 6 bases not matched to a gene. The CDR3 length is 15 residues. CDR3 DNA sequence: TGTGCCAGCAGTTACGGGCGGGGGACCGAAGAGACCCAGTACTTC. This gives the protein CASSYGRGTEETQYF.

This clonotype was observed a few times. This chain connects TRBV9 to TRBJ2-1, with D perhaps matching TRBD2 (7 bases). Trimming shortened V by 2 bases and J by 0 bases, and 15 bases separated the two germline ends. The CDR3 sequence is 17 residues long. Germline assignment: CDR1 SGDLS and CDR2 YYNGEE. CDR3 DNA sequence: TGTGCCAGCAGCGTGGGAGGGGGGTTGAGCTCCTACAATGAGCAGTTCTTC. Protein sequence: CASSVGGGLSSYNEQFF.